The 16 T cell receptor beta chains below all came from one sample that was sequenced in a study of CD8 T cells in ankylosing spondylitis. TCRdb re-derived calls from the 5' RACE reads in MiXCR, one entry per CDR3 protein. This table has about 300,000 distinct CDR3 sequences, around 21% appearing once. Input material: blood, either unsorted or a sorted T cell fraction (not recorded which). The receptors originated from a female donor with ankylosing spondylitis or in good health (not recorded which).

This clonotype was seen a handful of times. The gene calls are TRBV3-1 and TRBJ2-3; D perhaps matches TRBD1 (5 bases). Trimming took 4 bases from V and 2 from J, leaving 7 bases between them. The V gene's germline CDR1 is LGHDT and CDR2 YNNKEL (reference sequence). CDR3 length: 13 amino acids. This chain's CDR3 is CASSRQYTDTQYF. DNA of the CDR3: TGTGCCAGCAGCCGACAGTACACAGATACGCAGTATTTT.

This clonotype was seen ten or more times. The chain uses TRBV6-6 and TRBJ1-2; possible D gene TRBD1, 5 bases. V dropped 5 bases and J dropped 7 bases, with 11 bases sitting between them. Germline V lookup: CDR1 MNHNY, CDR2 SVGAGI (reference sequence). The CDR3 consists of 12 residues. CDR3 nucleotides: TGTGCCAGCAGTGGGACCGAGGGTGGCTACACCTTC. Translated: CASSGTEGGYTF.

The sample holds a few counts of this clonotype. V gene TRBV20-1 combines with J gene TRBJ2-7; D may be TRBD2 (6 bases). The CDR3 runs 16 residues. Trimming stripped 0 bases from V and 4 bases from J, with 19 bases between. Germline V gene data show CDR1 as DFQATT and CDR2 as SNEGSKA (reference sequence). The chain's CDR3 is CSARDRGRASVYEQYF. CDR3 bases: TGCAGTGCTAGAGATCGAGGTAGGGCTAGCGTTTACGAGCAGTACTTC.

The chain links TRBV6-5 to TRBJ2-5; 7 bases are a match to TRBD2. The junction had 10 bases not matched to a gene; V was cut back by 4 bases and J by 5 bases. This CDR3 has 15 residues. Germline CDR1 is MNHEY and CDR2 is SVGAGI. DNA for the CDR3: TGTGCCAGCAGTTTGGGGGGGAGCCGCATGGAGACCCAGTACTTC. This codes for CASSLGGSRMETQYF.

This clonotype was seen a handful of times. The chain recombines TRBV12-3 or TRBV12-4 with TRBJ2-3; 7 bases match TRBD2. The CDR3 length is 13 residues. J gave up 5 bases and V 10 bases, and 9 bases lay outside the gene matches. This CDR3 is CAIWAAGQDTQYF. The CDR3 nucleotides read TGTGCCATCTGGGCAGCGGGGCAAGATACGCAGTATTTT.

J is TRBJ2-2 and V is TRBV11-2; 12 bases match TRBD2. Trimming at V came to 5 bases and at J to 5 bases, leaving 15 bases not matched to a gene. The CDR3 is 19 amino acids. In germline, CDR1 is SGHAT, CDR2 FQNNGV. In DNA, the CDR3 is TGTGCCAGCAGCCAATGGACAGGACGTCTAGCGGGAGGGACCGGGGAGCTGTTTTTT. Amino acids: CASSQWTGRLAGGTGELFF.

This clonotype was seen at least ten times. The CDR3 is CSAALTGGGEQFF. The CDR3 DNA reads TGCAGTGCCGCCCTCACAGGGGGCGGTGAGCAGTTCTTC. The chain joins TRBV20-1 to TRBJ2-1; 9 bases map to TRBD1. CDR3 length: 13 amino acids. J was trimmed by 9 bases and V by 6 bases; bases with no gene match: 9. Germline V gene lookup returns CDR1 DFQATT and CDR2 SNEGSKA (reference sequence).

This clonotype was seen only a few times. The chain uses TRBV29-1 and TRBJ2-7; tentatively, D is TRBD2 (7 bases). The germline V gene encodes CDR1 SQVTM and CDR2 ANQGSEA. The V end was cut by 5 bases, the J end by 5 bases, with 16 bases between. The CDR3 spans 13 residues. This CDR3 reads CSVSGEGEDEQYF. The CDR3 DNA follows: TGCAGCGTTTCAGGGGAGGGTGAGGACGAGCAGTACTTC.

This clonotype has ten or more counts. In nucleotides, the CDR3 is TGTGCCAGCAGCCCTACAGGGATGGGGCGGGAGACCCAGTACTTC. This codes for CASSPTGMGRETQYF. The V call is TRBV6-1, the J call TRBJ2-5, with a possible D match to TRBD1 (6 bases). CDR1 and CDR2 from the germline V gene are MNHNS and SASEGT. V was shortened by 6 bases and J by 5 bases, with 19 bases between the two germline ends. The CDR3 contains 15 residues.

This clonotype occurred a few times. The genes are TRBV18 and TRBJ1-1; 7 nucleotides match TRBD1. The germline V gene has CDR1 KGHSH and CDR2 LQKENI. J lost 8 bases, V lost 5 bases, and 8 bases had no gene match. CDR3 length equals 13 residues. The CDR3 coding sequence is TGTGCCAGCTCAACCGACAGGGTAAAGGAAGCTTTCTTT. This sequence encodes CASSTDRVKEAFF.

The J gene is TRBJ2-1, the V gene TRBV11-1; 16 bases are shared with TRBD2. Germline assignment: CDR1 SGHAT and CDR2 FQDESV (reference sequence). The CDR3 covers 18 residues. Trimming removed 5 bases from V and 8 bases from J; junction bases left unmatched: 12. The CDR3 coding sequence is TGTGCCAGCAGCCCCTGGGGACTAGCGGGAGGGCCCAAGGATGAGCAGTTCTTC. This codes for CASSPWGLAGGPKDEQFF.

The rearrangement links TRBV7-9 to TRBJ2-7, with TRBD2 matching 11 bases. The CDR3 loop spans 15 amino acids. Trimming took 4 bases from V and 6 from J; bases not matched to a gene: 8. Germline V gene sequence: CDR1 SEHNR, CDR2 FQNEAQ (reference sequence). The CDR3 bases are TGTGCCAGCAGCTCACTACTAGCGGGAGTGGCCGAGCAGTACTTC. Protein sequence: CASSSLLAGVAEQYF.

There are a few counts of this clonotype. This chain joins TRBV4-3 and TRBJ2-2; 8 positions match TRBD2. Germline CDR1 LGHNA, CDR2 YSLEER. V shed 1 base and J 0 bases; nucleotides not matched to a gene: 10. This CDR3 region has 19 residues. CDR3 sequence reads: CASSQAQLADITNTGELFF. The CDR3 DNA reads as TGCGCCAGCAGCCAAGCCCAACTAGCGGATATAACGAACACCGGGGAGCTGTTTTTT.

This clonotype was seen more than once but under ten times. The chain links TRBV29-1 to TRBJ2-1; weak D call: TRBD1 (6 bases). This CDR3 has 18 amino acids. The germline V gene has CDR1 SQVTM and CDR2 ANQGSEA. Trimming removed 6 bases from V and 0 bases from J, with 24 bases in between. CDR3 region: CSVPRRGGTLSSYNEQFF. CDR3 nucleotide sequence: TGCAGCGTCCCCCGACGAGGGGGAACACTTAGCTCCTACAATGAGCAGTTCTTC.

The rearrangement links TRBV27 to TRBJ2-7, with TRBD2 identical over 11 bases. V lost 2 bases, J lost 5 bases, and 8 bases stayed unmatched. The CDR3 runs to 16 residues. Germline V gene lookup returns CDR1 MNHEY and CDR2 SMNVEV (reference sequence). The chain's CDR3 is CASSLEGASGRNEQYF. The CDR3 DNA follows: TGTGCCAGCAGTTTAGAAGGGGCTAGCGGGAGGAACGAGCAGTACTTC.

In its sample, this clonotype was seen many times. The chain uses TRBV6-6 and TRBJ1-5; D uncertain. Between the trimmed V and J ends, which lost 8 bases and 2 bases, there was a span of 10 bases. CDR3 length: 13 amino acids. Germline CDR1 and CDR2: MNHNY and SVGAGI (reference sequence). CDR3 loop: CASSWEGNQPQHF. The DNA of the CDR3 is TGTGCCAGCTCTTGGGAGGGCAATCAGCCCCAGCATTTT.